A selection of T cell receptor beta chains follows, all from one sample in a study of cytomegalovirus exposure and HLA in healthy donors. Sequenced by immunoSEQ multiplex PCR; TCRdb stores in-frame clones only, minus some. The data show 120,000 or so clones, with roughly 70% seen just once and around 10% held by the top ten. Sequenced input: PBMCs. The source is a woman aged 45-65 years in good health and CMV-seropositive. The CDR3 runs from the conserved cysteine through the conserved F or W. The D gene is left open where the match is weak. Size values are once, few and many counts, or a class for expanded clones, and some rows have none.

j_gene | abundance | d_gene | v_gene | CDR3nt | CDR3aa
TRBJ2-1 | NA | NA | TRBV6-6 | TGTGCCAGCAGTTACGAGGGGGGGCGCAATGAGCAGTTCTTC | CASSYEGGRNEQFF
TRBJ2-7 | NA | NA | TRBV6-5 | TGTGCCAGCGGGGCCCCGGGCAGGGTGGACGAGCAGTACTTC | CASGAPGRVDEQYF
TRBJ2-3 | NA | TRBD2 | TRBV9 | TGTGCCAGCAGCGATGCGGGAGGGCCAGATACGCAGTATTTT | CASSDAGGPDTQYF
TRBJ1-2 | NA | NA | TRBV10-3 | TGTGCCATCAGTTTGTCCGAAACAGGGTACTATGGCTACACCTTC | CAISLSETGYYGYTF
TRBJ1-1 | few | NA | TRBV5-1 | TGCGCCAGCAGCTTGGGGGCGTTGAACACTGAAGCTTTCTTT | CASSLGALNTEAFF
TRBJ2-1 | NA | NA | TRBV10-2 | TGCGCCAGCAGTGAGCGGGGGAGTGTACATGAGCAGTTCTTC | CASSERGSVHEQFF
TRBJ2-1 | NA | NA | TRBV15 | TGTGCCACCAGCGGAGGACGGGGAGGTGAGCAGTTCTTC | CATSGGRGGEQFF
TRBJ2-2 | NA | NA | TRBV7-7 | TGTGCCAGCAGCTCATATTCAGGGTCCGGGGAGCTGTTTTTT | CASSSYSGSGELFF
TRBJ1-2 | NA | NA | TRBV5-4 | TGTGCCAGCAGTAATATAACCTTGGTCCGGGGTGGCTACACCTTC | CASSNITLVRGGYTF
TRBJ1-2 | few | NA | TRBV2 | TGTGCCAGCAGTGATTTGGGGGCCGGGTCGTCTGGCTACACCTTC | CASSDLGAGSSGYTF
TRBJ2-7 | NA | NA | TRBV9 | TGTGCCAGCAGCGTAGGGGGCAGCTCCTACGAGCAGTACTTC | CASSVGGSSYEQYF
TRBJ1-1 | NA | NA | TRBV5-1 | TGCGCCAGCAGCTTGGCGGGGGGGAACACTGAAGCTTTCTTT | CASSLAGGNTEAFF
TRBJ1-1 | NA | NA | TRBV5-8 | TGTGCCAGCAGCTTGCCAGGGACTAACACTGAAGCTTTCTTT | CASSLPGTNTEAFF
TRBJ2-3 | NA | NA | TRBV2 | TGTGCCACCCAGGGCGGGGTGGTAGATACGCAGTATTTT | CATQGGVVDTQYF
TRBJ2-1 | few | TRBD2 | TRBV5-1 | TGCGCCAGCAGCCCTAGGACTAGCGGGGGACAAGTGGATGAGCAGTTCTTC | CASSPRTSGGQVDEQFF
TRBJ1-4 | NA | TRBD1 | TRBV27 | TGTGCCAGCAGCCGTGACAGGGGGGGTGAAAAACTGTTTTTT | CASSRDRGGEKLFF
TRBJ1-1 | few | TRBD1 | TRBV5-1 | TGCGCCAGCAGCTCATCCCGGGACAGGGTTGAGATGAACACTGAAGCTTTCTTT | CASSSSRDRVEMNTEAFF
TRBJ1-1 | NA | NA | TRBV4-2 | TGTGCCAGCAGCCAAGGTTTGGGAGGCACTGAAGCTTTCTTT | CASSQGLGGTEAFF
TRBJ2-7 | NA | TRBD1 | TRBV19 | TGTGCCAGTAGCCAATCCGGGACAGGGAACTCCTACGAGCAGTACTTC | CASSQSGTGNSYEQYF
TRBJ1-1 | NA | NA | TRBV28 | TGTGCCAGCAGTTTAGATCGTTACCGGCGCGGAGCTTTCTTT | CASSLDRYRRGAFF
TRBJ2-7 | NA | TRBD1 | TRBV6-1 | TGTGCCAGCAGCCCAAACAGGGGGGACGAGCAGTACTTC | CASSPNRGDEQYF
TRBJ1-4 | NA | NA | TRBV19 | TGTGCCAGTAGTATAAAATCAGCCTCGGGTGAAAAACTGTTTTTT | CASSIKSASGEKLFF
TRBJ2-1 | NA | NA | TRBV7-9 | TGTGCCAGCAGCTTGACTGTCTACAATGAGCAGTTCTTC | CASSLTVYNEQFF
TRBJ2-2 | few | NA | TRBV19 | TGTGCCAGTTCAGGACAGACTAACACCGGGGAGCTGTTTTTT | CASSGQTNTGELFF
TRBJ1-5 | NA | NA | TRBV5-6 | TGTGCCAGCAGCCAAGACAGGAATCAGCCCCAGCATTTT | CASSQDRNQPQHF
TRBJ1-4 | NA | NA | TRBV2 | TGTGCCAGCAATTGGGCAGGGGCACGTGAAAAACTGTTTTTT | CASNWAGAREKLFF
TRBJ1-2 | few | TRBD1 | TRBV19 | TGTGCCAGTAGTCCCGAGGGACAGGGAAAATATGGCTACACCTTC | CASSPEGQGKYGYTF
TRBJ2-7 | NA | TRBD1 | TRBV15 | TGTGCCACTAGACGGACAGGGAGCTACGAGCAGTACTTC | CATRRTGSYEQYF
TRBJ1-5 | NA | NA | TRBV28 | TGTGCCAGCAGTTTCGGGGTATCTCAGCCCCAGCATTTT | CASSFGVSQPQHF
TRBJ1-5 | NA | TRBD1 | TRBV30 | TGTGCCTGGAGTGTAGAGGGGACAGGGAGCCAGCCCCAGCATTTT | CAWSVEGTGSQPQHF
TRBJ2-4 | NA | NA | TRBV6-5 | TGTGCCAGCAGCCCTCTTTGGGCAGGGGAGAACATTCAGTACTTC | CASSPLWAGENIQYF
TRBJ1-1 | NA | NA | TRBV28 | TGTGCCAGCAGTTCGTCCCGACAGAAGAAGGAAGCTTTCTTT | CASSSSRQKKEAFF
TRBJ2-2 | NA | NA | TRBV5-1 | TGCGCCAGCAGCCTCTCAACAGAGAACACCGGGGAGCTGTTTTTT | CASSLSTENTGELFF
TRBJ1-4 | NA | NA | TRBV7-2 | TGTGCCAGCAGCTTGGGAGGGTCGGCTGAAAAACTGTTTTTT | CASSLGGSAEKLFF
TRBJ2-3 | NA | TRBD2 | TRBV28 | TGTGCCAGCAGGCCTTCTACGGGGACTAGCATTCCGGATACGCAGTATTTT | CASRPSTGTSIPDTQYF
TRBJ1-4 | NA | NA | TRBV30 | TGTGCCTGGAAGGGGGACGGCAGTGAAAAACTGTTTTTT | CAWKGDGSEKLFF
TRBJ2-7 | few | TRBD1 | TRBV7-6 | TGTGCCAGCAGCCCTGGACAGGGGGCTAACGAGCAGTACTTC | CASSPGQGANEQYF
TRBJ1-1 | NA | NA | TRBV28 | TGTGCCAGCAGTTCGGGAGGTGCTCTGCCTTTCTTT | CASSSGGALPFF
TRBJ2-3 | NA | TRBD1 | TRBV7-9 | TGTGCCAGCAGCTTTACTATTGGACAGGGGGCCACAGATACGCAGTATTTT | CASSFTIGQGATDTQYF
TRBJ1-1 | NA | NA | TRBV6-5 | TGTGCCAGCGGGACCACAGGGAAAGTGGCTGAAGCTTTCTTT | CASGTTGKVAEAFF
TRBJ2-1 | few | TRBD2 | TRBV9 | TGTGCCAGCAGCGAAGGACTAGGGTCCTACAATGAGCAGTTCTTC | CASSEGLGSYNEQFF
TRBJ1-1 | NA | NA | TRBV12-5 | TGTGCTAGTGGTTTGGGGCGAGGTAACACTGAAGCTTTCTTT | CASGLGRGNTEAFF
TRBJ2-7 | once | NA | TRBV10-3 | TGTGCCATCACTCCCGGGCAGGGTGTGCCCTACGAGCAGTACTTC | CAITPGQGVPYEQYF
TRBJ2-3 | few | NA | TRBV7-2 | TGTGCCAGCAGCTACTCAGGATTGGATACGCAGTATTTT | CASSYSGLDTQYF
TRBJ2-5 | NA | NA | TRBV5-4 | TGTGCCAGCAGCTTGGGTCCTGGGGCCCAAGAGACCCAGTACTTC | CASSLGPGAQETQYF
TRBJ1-4 | NA | NA | TRBV5-1 | TGCGCCAGTAAGCCCACCTCAACTAATGAAAAACTGTTTTTT | CASKPTSTNEKLFF
TRBJ1-1 | NA | NA | TRBV7-9 | TGTGCCAGCAGCTTACAGGGTTACACTGAAGCTTTCTTT | CASSLQGYTEAFF
TRBJ2-4 | few | NA | TRBV6-1 | TGTGCCAGCAGTGAAATGGCAGCCAAAAACATTCAGTACTTC | CASSEMAAKNIQYF
TRBJ2-3 | NA | TRBD2 | TRBV7-2 | TGTGCCAGCAGCCGAACTAGCGGCACAGATACGCAGTATTTT | CASSRTSGTDTQYF
TRBJ1-1 | NA | TRBD1 | TRBV11-1 | TGTGCCAGCACCAAGAGACAGGGTGGCACTGAAGCTTTCTTT | CASTKRQGGTEAFF
TRBJ2-3 | NA | TRBD1 | TRBV4-1 | TGCGCCAGCAGCCCAGGGACAGGCTGGGATACGCAGTATTTT | CASSPGTGWDTQYF
TRBJ2-1 | once | TRBD2 | TRBV7-8 | TGTGCCAGCAGCATCGGGAGGCAGTACCGGCAGTTCTTC | CASSIGRQYRQFF
TRBJ2-5 | NA | TRBD2 | TRBV19 | TGTGCCAGCCTGGGGCGGGAGGGCGCCCCAGAGACCCAGTACTTC | CASLGREGAPETQYF
TRBJ2-2 | NA | TRBD1 | TRBV6-5 | TGTGCCAGCAGACGCGGGACAGGGAATACCGGGGAGCTGTTTTTT | CASRRGTGNTGELFF
TRBJ1-5 | NA | NA | TRBV30 | TGTGCCTGGAGTGTAACAGGTTTAAGTAGCAATCAGCCCCAGCATTTT | CAWSVTGLSSNQPQHF